The entry below gives a single T cell receptor (beta chain) sequence along with its context. Its cognate antigen is unknown. This sample was taken from a study of shared clonotypes between healthy human individuals. On the study more broadly: For every donor, three CD4 naive, three CD4 memory, two CD8 naive and one CD8 memory plates were used.

Study-level points and caveats: Estimated richness was generally greater in naive than memory subsets.

Sequenced by immunoSEQ multiplex PCR; TCRdb stores in-frame clones only, minus some. The data hold hundreds of thousands of clones, with approximately 74% observed a single time. The CDR3 runs 16 residues. Germline-derived CDR1 and CDR2 are KGHSH and LQKENI. Trimming pared 5 bases from V and 2 bases from J, leaving 16 bases between. Sequencing was done on a sample of memory CD4+ T cells sorted from blood. Regarding subset: CD45RA-negative fraction. V is TRBV18 and J is TRBJ1-5, with a tentative D call TRBD1 (5 bases). The receptor's source is a man younger than 40 in good health. Written as DNA, the CDR3 is TGTGCCAGCTCAGAGACAGCTGGGAGGCGCAATCAGCCCCAGCATTTT. It codes for CASSETAGRRNQPQHF.